This T cell receptor (beta chain) was found in a study of OX40 agonist ivuxolimab in advanced cancers. Germline V gene lookup returns CDR1 SGHNT and CDR2 YENEEA. Trimming removed 0 bases at V and 4 bases at J, with 9 bases between. The CDR3 contains 14 residues. Clones were read by immunoSEQ multiplex PCR, and TCRdb kept only the in-frame ones, dropping some. The data contain just under 85,000 clones, roughly 83% of them singletons. The TCR was taken from an adult with an advanced solid tumor such as melanoma, head and neck, liver or kidney cancer. The chain links TRBV11-3 to TRBJ1-1; D unclear. The sample in question was CD4+ or CD8+ T cells sorted from blood, obtained in a trial of the OX40 agonist ivuxolimab. The DNA of the CDR3 is TGTGCCAGCAGCTTAGATCTAGGGAGCACTGAAGCTTTCTTT. Translation gives CASSLDLGSTEAFF.